The clone carrying this T cell receptor (beta chain) has only a few counts. The antigen remains undetermined. The sample comes from a study of CD8 T cells in ankylosing spondylitis. Broader study findings: A TCR beta motif made of fewer than ten highly homologous variants seemed typical of ankylosing spondylitis blood.

From the 5' RACE reads, TCRdb called clonotypes with MiXCR, one entry per CDR3 protein. The sample includes approximately 550,000 distinct CDR3 sequences, more than 9.5% of them seen just once. This CDR3 spans 14 amino acids. From germline, CDR1 is ENHRY and CDR2 SYGVKD. The trim removed 9 bases at V and 3 bases at J, leaving 7 bases unmatched. The sequence was collected from a male donor with ankylosing spondylitis. Sequenced: blood, either unsorted or a sorted T cell fraction (not recorded which). This chain links TRBV10-3 with TRBJ2-2, with 7 bases matching TRBD1. CDR3 sequence: CAILPTGDTGELFF. The CDR3 region has the DNA TGTGCCATTCTTCCTACAGGGGACACCGGGGAGCTGTTTTTT.